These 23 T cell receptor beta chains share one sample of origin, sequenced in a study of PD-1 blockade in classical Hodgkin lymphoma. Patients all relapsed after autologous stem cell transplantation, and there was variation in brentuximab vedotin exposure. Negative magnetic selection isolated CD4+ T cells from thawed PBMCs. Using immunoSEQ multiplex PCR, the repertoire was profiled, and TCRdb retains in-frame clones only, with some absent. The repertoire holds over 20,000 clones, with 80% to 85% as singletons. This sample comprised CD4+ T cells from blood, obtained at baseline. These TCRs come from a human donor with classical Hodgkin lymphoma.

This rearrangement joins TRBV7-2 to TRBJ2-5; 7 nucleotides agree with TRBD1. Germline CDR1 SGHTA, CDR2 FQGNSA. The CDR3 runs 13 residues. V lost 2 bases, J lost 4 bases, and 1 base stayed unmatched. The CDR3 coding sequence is TGTGCCAGCAGCTTATCAGGGGGAGAGACCCAGTACTTC. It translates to CASSLSGGETQYF.

CDR3 nucleotide sequence: TGTGCCAGCAGCCCCTTCAGTGACCTGTTTTTT. This translates into CASSPFSDLFF. The chain employs TRBV7-9 and TRBJ2-2; D unresolved. The CDR3 sequence is 11 residues long. Trimming removed 5 bases from V and 14 bases from J, with 12 bases in between. In germline, CDR1 is SEHNR, CDR2 FQNEAQ (reference sequence).

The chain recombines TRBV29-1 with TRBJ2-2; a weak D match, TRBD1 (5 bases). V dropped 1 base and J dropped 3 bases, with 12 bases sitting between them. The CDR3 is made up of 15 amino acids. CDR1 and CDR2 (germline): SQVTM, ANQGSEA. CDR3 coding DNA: TGCAGCGTTGAAGTTTCAGGGTCGGACACCGGGGAGCTGTTTTTT. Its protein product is CSVEVSGSDTGELFF.

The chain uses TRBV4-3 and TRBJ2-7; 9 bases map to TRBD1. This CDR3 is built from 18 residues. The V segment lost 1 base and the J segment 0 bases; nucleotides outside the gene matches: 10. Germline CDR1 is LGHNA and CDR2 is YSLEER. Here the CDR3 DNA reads TGCGCCAGCAGCCAAGCCTACCCCGGGACAGGGAGCTCCTACGAGCAGTACTTC. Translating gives CASSQAYPGTGSSYEQYF.

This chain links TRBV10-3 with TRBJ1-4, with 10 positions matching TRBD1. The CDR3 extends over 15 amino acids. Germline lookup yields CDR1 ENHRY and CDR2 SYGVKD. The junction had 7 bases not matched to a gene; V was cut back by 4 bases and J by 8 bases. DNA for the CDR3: TGTGCCATCAGTGGGGACAGGGGTACGTCCGAAAAACTGTTTTTT. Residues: CAISGDRGTSEKLFF.

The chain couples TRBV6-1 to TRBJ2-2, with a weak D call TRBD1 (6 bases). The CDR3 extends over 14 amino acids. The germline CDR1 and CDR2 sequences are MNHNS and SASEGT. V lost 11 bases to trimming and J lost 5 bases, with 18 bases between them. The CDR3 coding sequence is TGTGCCGGTGGAGTGACAGGAGGAACCGGGGAGCTGTTTTTT. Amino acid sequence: CAGGVTGGTGELFF.

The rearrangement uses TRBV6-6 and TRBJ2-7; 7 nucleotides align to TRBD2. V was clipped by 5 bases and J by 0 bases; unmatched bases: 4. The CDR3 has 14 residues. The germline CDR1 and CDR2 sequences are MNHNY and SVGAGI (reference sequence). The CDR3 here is CASSGLVSSYEQYF. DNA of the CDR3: TGTGCCAGCAGTGGACTAGTCTCCTCCTACGAGCAGTACTTC.

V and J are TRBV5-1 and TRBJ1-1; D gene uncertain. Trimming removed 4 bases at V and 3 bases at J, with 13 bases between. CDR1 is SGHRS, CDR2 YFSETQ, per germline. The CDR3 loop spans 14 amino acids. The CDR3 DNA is TGCGCCAGCAGCCCAAGGGTTACGGACACTGAAGCTTTCTTT. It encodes CASSPRVTDTEAFF.

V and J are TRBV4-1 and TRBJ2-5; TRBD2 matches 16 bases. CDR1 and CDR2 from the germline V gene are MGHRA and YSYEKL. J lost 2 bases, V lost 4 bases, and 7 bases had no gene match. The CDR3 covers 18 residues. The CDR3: CASSRYGTSGGDQETQYF. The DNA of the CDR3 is TGCGCCAGCAGCCGGTATGGGACTAGCGGGGGGGATCAAGAGACCCAGTACTTC.

CDR3 protein: CASSVGEGETQYF. The CDR3 nucleotides read TGTGCCAGCAGCGTAGGAGAGGGGGAGACCCAGTACTTC. The rearrangement links TRBV9 to TRBJ2-5; D may match TRBD1 or TRBD2 (5 bases each). Germline CDR1 is SGDLS and CDR2 is YYNGEE. There are 13 residues in the CDR3. V lost 0 bases and J lost 5, with 8 bases in between.

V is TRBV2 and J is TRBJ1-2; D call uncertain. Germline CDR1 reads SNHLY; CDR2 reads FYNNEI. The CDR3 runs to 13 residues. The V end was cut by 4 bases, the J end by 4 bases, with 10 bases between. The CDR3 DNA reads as TGTGCCAGCAGTGTATCAGGATCCTATGGCTACACCTTC. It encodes CASSVSGSYGYTF.

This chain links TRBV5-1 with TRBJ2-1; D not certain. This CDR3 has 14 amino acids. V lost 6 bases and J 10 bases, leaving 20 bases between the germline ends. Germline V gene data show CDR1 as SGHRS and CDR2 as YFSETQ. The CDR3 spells CASTPGSYPGEQFF. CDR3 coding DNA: TGCGCCAGCACCCCTGGGTCTTACCCCGGCGAGCAGTTCTTC.

The CDR3 DNA is TGTGCCAGTAGTAGGTGGGGACAGGCGGAGGGCAATCAGCCCCAGCATTTT. Protein product: CASSRWGQAEGNQPQHF. The gene calls are TRBV19 and TRBJ1-5; 8 positions agree with TRBD1. Germline V gives CDR1 LNHDA, CDR2 SQIVND (reference sequence). V was pared by 4 bases and J by 2 bases, with 10 bases of the junction left unmatched. The CDR3 runs 17 residues.

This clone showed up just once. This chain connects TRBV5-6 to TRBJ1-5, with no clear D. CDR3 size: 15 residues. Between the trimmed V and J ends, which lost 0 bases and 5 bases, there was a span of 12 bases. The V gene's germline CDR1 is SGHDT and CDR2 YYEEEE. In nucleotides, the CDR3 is TGTGCCAGCAGCTTGGGCGGTCAGTGGTATCAGCCCCAGCATTTT. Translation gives CASSLGGQWYQPQHF.

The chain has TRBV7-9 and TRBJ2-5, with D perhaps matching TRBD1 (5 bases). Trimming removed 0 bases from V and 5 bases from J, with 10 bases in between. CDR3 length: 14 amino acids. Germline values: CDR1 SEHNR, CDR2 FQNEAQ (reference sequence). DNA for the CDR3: TGTGCCAGCAGCTTAGCAGTGGCAGGGGAGACCCAGTACTTC. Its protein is CASSLAVAGETQYF.

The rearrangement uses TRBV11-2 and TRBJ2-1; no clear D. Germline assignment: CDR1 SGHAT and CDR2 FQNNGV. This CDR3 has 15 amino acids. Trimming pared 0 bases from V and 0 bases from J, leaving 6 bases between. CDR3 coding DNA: TGTGCCAGCAGCTTAGACCGGAGCTCCTACAATGAGCAGTTCTTC. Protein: CASSLDRSSYNEQFF.

The CDR3 sequence: CASSPGTGPPNEKLFF. The CDR3 coding sequence is TGCGCCAGCAGCCCCGGGACAGGGCCGCCTAATGAAAAACTGTTTTTT. The chain joins TRBV5-1 to TRBJ1-4, with TRBD1 identical over 9 bases. The CDR3 has 16 amino acids. The germline CDR1 and CDR2 sequences are SGHRS and YFSETQ. V lost 4 bases to trimming and J lost 3 bases; unmatched junction nucleotides: 7.

The CDR3 protein is CASSLGAGYNEQFF. In DNA form, the CDR3 reads TGTGCCAGCAGCTTAGGGGCAGGGTACAATGAGCAGTTCTTC. The rearrangement links TRBV11-2 to TRBJ2-1, with D possibly TRBD1 on 5 matching bases. Germline V gene sequence: CDR1 SGHAT, CDR2 FQNNGV. The V end lost 1 base, the J end lost 4 bases, and 8 bases lay between the germline ends. CDR3 length: 14 residues.

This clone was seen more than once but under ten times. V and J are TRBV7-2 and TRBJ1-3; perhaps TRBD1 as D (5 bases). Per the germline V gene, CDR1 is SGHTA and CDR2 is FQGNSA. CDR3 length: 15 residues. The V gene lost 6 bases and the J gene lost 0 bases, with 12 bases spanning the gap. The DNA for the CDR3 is TGTGCCAGCAGTCCACAGGCGATCTCTGGAAACACCATATATTTT. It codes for CASSPQAISGNTIYF.

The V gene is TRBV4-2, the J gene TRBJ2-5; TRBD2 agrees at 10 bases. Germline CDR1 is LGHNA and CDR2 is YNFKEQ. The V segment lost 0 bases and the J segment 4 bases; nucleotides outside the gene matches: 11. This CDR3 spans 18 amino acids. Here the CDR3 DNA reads TGTGCCAGCAGCCAAGATCGGGCGACTAGCGGGCGTGGAGAGACCCAGTACTTC. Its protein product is CASSQDRATSGRGETQYF.

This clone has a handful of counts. The CDR3 is CASSTANTNYGYTF. The CDR3 DNA sequence: TGTGCCAGCAGTACAGCCAACACTAACTATGGCTACACCTTC. The V gene is TRBV6-5, the J gene TRBJ1-2; D gene ambiguous. Trimming removed 5 bases from V and 0 bases from J, with 10 bases in between. Looked up from germline, CDR1 is MNHEY and CDR2 is SVGAGI. The CDR3 length is 14 residues.

The CDR3, as DNA: TGTGCCAGCAGTTCCTCGGGACAGGGGCCCCACGAGCAGTACTTC. Protein sequence: CASSSSGQGPHEQYF. This rearrangement joins TRBV28 to TRBJ2-7; 10 bases match TRBD1. CDR1 and CDR2 from the germline V gene are MDHEN and SYDVKM. With V trimmed by 4 bases and J by 5 bases, 8 bases remained unmatched. The CDR3 totals 15 residues. The variable domain in full, completed from reference TRBV28 and TRBJ2-7, reads DVKVTQSSRYLVKRTGEKVFLECVQDMDHENMFWYRQDPGLGLRLIYFSYDVKMKEKGDIPEGYSVSREKKERFSLILESASTNQTSMYLCASSSSGQGPHEQYFGPGTRLTVT.

CDR3: CASSILTGTPLGYTF. The CDR3 nucleotides read TGTGCCAGTAGTATCCTAACCGGGACCCCGTTGGGCTACACCTTC. The chain recombines TRBV19 with TRBJ1-2, with a possible D match to TRBD1 (5 bases). V lost 3 bases to trimming and J lost 8 bases, with 19 bases between them. Germline V gene sequence: CDR1 LNHDA, CDR2 SQIVND (reference sequence). This CDR3 spans 15 amino acids.